The entry below gives a single T cell receptor (beta chain) sequence along with its context. The target antigen is unknown. The data belong to a study of cytomegalovirus exposure and HLA in healthy donors. General study results and limits: Researchers reported from a later analysis that most CMV-associated TCR beta chains appeared HLA-restricted.

13 Jbeta primers and 60 Vbeta primers were used for the PCR. Sequencing used immunoSEQ multiplex PCR; TCRdb keeps in-frame clones, though not all of them. The sample consists of some 120,000 clones, roughly 71% of them appearing once. The CDR3 is 19 amino acids. With V trimmed by 2 bases and J by 5 bases, 19 bases remained unmatched. Germline V gene data show CDR1 as SEHNR and CDR2 as FQNEAQ (reference sequence). The sequencing sample was made of PBMCs. This clonotype was sampled from a woman between 50 and 59 years old in good health and CMV-seropositive. This rearrangement joins TRBV7-9 to TRBJ2-5; 8 bases agree with TRBD2. CDR3 sequence: CASSLWISSGGSIKETQYF. The CDR3 nucleotides read TGTGCCAGCAGCTTATGGATCTCGAGCGGGGGTTCAATTAAGGAGACCCAGTACTTC.